This T cell receptor (beta chain) was recorded in a study of PD-L1 blockade in urothelial cancer. Looking at the study overall: About 85% of the 29 patients were men with bladder-origin urothelial cancer. Prior chemotherapy in patients spanned 0 to 3 regimens.

V lost 4 bases to trimming and J lost 2 bases, with 4 bases between them. CDR1 is SGHDT and CDR2 is YYEEEE in the germline V gene. The CDR3 totals 11 residues. As regards this clone: Its specificity is not known.

Whole-study results and caveats: Larger 3-week expansion of tumor-associated blood clones was seen in durable-benefit patients.

Profiled with immunoSEQ multiplex PCR; TCRdb holds only in-frame clones, not every one. Of about 30,000 clones in the sample, 85% to 90% were seen once. The specimen comprised PBMCs, sampled around atezolizumab (anti-PD-L1) treatment. The clonotype comes from a man over 45 with urothelial cancer. This rearrangement joins TRBV5-6 to TRBJ2-7; no definite D call. The CDR3 spells CASSATYEQYF. The CDR3 nucleotides are TGTGCCAGCAGCGCGACCTACGAGCAGTACTTC. Full variable domain (rest looked up from reference TRBV5-6 and TRBJ2-7): DAGVTQSPTHLIKTRGQQVTLRCSPKSGHDTVSWYQQALGQGPQFIFQYYEEEERQRGNFPDRFSGHQFPNYSSELNVNALLLGDSALYLCASSATYEQYFGPGTRLTVT.